These 31 T cell receptor beta chains originate from one sample sequenced in a study of graft-versus-host responses after intestinal transplantation. TCRdb's copy holds only in-frame clones and misses some; the assay was immunoSEQ multiplex PCR. The data show approximately 89,000 clones, approximately 90% seen once. What these receptors recognize is not known. Sequenced material: unstimulated CD4+ T cells sorted from spleen or lymph node cells, taken before intestinal transplant. Source of these receptors: a human donor who received an intestinal transplant.

The chain recombines TRBV19 with TRBJ2-5; perhaps TRBD1 as D (5 bases). CDR3 length: 13 amino acids. Trimming left V 4 bases short and J 5 bases short, with 11 bases between. The V gene's germline CDR1 is LNHDA and CDR2 SQIVND (reference sequence). The CDR3 DNA is TGTGCCAGTAGTACAGGGCGATGGGAGACCCAGTACTTC. Translation gives CASSTGRWETQYF.

This chain links TRBV5-3 with TRBJ2-7; possibly TRBD1 for D (6 bases). TRBV5-3 is recorded as an ORF, its role being uncertain. Trimming left V 4 bases short and J 2 bases short, with 10 bases between. The CDR3 has 13 amino acids. In nucleotides, the CDR3 is TGTGCCAGAAGCCCAAACAGGGCCTACGAGCAGTACTTC. Translating gives CARSPNRAYEQYF.

The CDR3 reads CASSLAGPNEKLFF. DNA for the CDR3: TGTGCCAGCAGCTTAGCGGGCCCTAATGAAAAACTGTTTTTT. V usage is TRBV7-9 and J usage is TRBJ1-4; no firm D call. The CDR3 loop spans 14 amino acids. Germline CDR1 SEHNR, CDR2 FQNEAQ (reference sequence). V was shortened by 0 bases and J by 3 bases, with 5 bases between the two germline ends.

This chain uses TRBV7-9 with TRBJ1-5, with 7 bases lining up with TRBD1. Looked up from germline, CDR1 is SEHNR and CDR2 is FQNEAQ (reference sequence). The trim removed 5 bases at V and 2 bases at J, leaving 18 bases unmatched. CDR3 size: 19 residues. DNA of the CDR3: TGTGCCAGCAGCCCCCCTTCAAGACAGGGCCTGTGGGGCAATCAGCCCCAGCATTTT. Translation gives CASSPPSRQGLWGNQPQHF.

This rearrangement joins TRBV5-1 to TRBJ2-5; TRBD2 matches 8 bases. The CDR3 runs to 15 residues. In germline, CDR1 is SGHRS, CDR2 YFSETQ. Germline trimming cut 2 bases from V and 4 bases from J; bases unmatched to any gene: 7. The DNA for the CDR3 is TGCGCCAGCAGCTTTATTAGCGGGGTAGGAGAGACCCAGTACTTC. Translation gives CASSFISGVGETQYF.

In DNA form, the CDR3 reads TGCGCCAGCAGCACCCGTGGTCGGACATCCACAGATACGCAGTATTTT. Translated, it gives CASSTRGRTSTDTQYF. This chain uses TRBV5-1 with TRBJ2-3, with TRBD1 as a possible D gene (5 bases). CDR3 length: 16 amino acids. Germline V gene sequence: CDR1 SGHRS, CDR2 YFSETQ. V lost 4 bases and J 2 bases, leaving 17 bases between the germline ends.

V gene TRBV4-3 combines with J gene TRBJ2-3; D possibly corresponds to TRBD2 (6 bases). The CDR3 totals 16 residues. The germline V gene has CDR1 LGHNA and CDR2 YSLEER. Between the trimmed V and J ends, which lost 3 bases and 2 bases, there was a span of 15 bases. CDR3 DNA sequence: TGCGCCAGCAGCCAGAGGGAGGACCCTACCACAGATACGCAGTATTTT. Amino acid sequence: CASSQREDPTTDTQYF.

This chain joins TRBV7-8 and TRBJ1-1, with no clear D. From germline, CDR1 is SGHVS and CDR2 FQNEAQ. This CDR3 comprises 12 residues. V dropped 5 bases and J dropped 7 bases, with 11 bases sitting between them. CDR3: CASSPDYIEAFF. CDR3 bases: TGTGCCAGCAGCCCGGACTATATTGAAGCTTTCTTT. Based on the CDR3 plus reference TRBV7-8 and TRBJ1-1, the full variable domain is GAGVSQSPRYKVAKRGQDVALRCDPISGHVSLFWYQQALGQGPEFLTYFQNEAQLDKSGLPSDRFFAERPEGSVSTLKIQRTQQEDSAVYLCASSPDYIEAFFGQGTRLTVV.

This clone was seen a single time. This rearrangement joins TRBV7-9 to TRBJ1-2; D might be TRBD1 (5 bases). In germline, CDR1 is SEHNR, CDR2 FQNEAQ (reference sequence). With 0 bases removed from V and 5 bases from J, the gap between germline ends came to 10 bases. The CDR3 totals 14 residues. The chain's CDR3 is CASSLAGTGYGYTF. DNA of the CDR3: TGTGCCAGCAGCTTAGCCGGCACAGGATATGGCTACACCTTC.

This clone was seen a single time. The chain's CDR3 is CASSGGSMSSGNTIYF. The CDR3 DNA reads as TGCGCCAGCAGCGGGGGGTCAATGAGCTCTGGAAACACCATATATTTT. The chain carries TRBV5-1 and TRBJ1-3; D possibly corresponds to TRBD1 (5 bases). V lost 4 bases and J lost 0, with 14 bases in between. Germline V lookup: CDR1 SGHRS, CDR2 YFSETQ. This CDR3 comprises 16 residues.

This chain connects TRBV6-5 to TRBJ2-2; weak D call: TRBD1 (5 bases). The CDR3 totals 16 residues. The germline CDR1 and CDR2 sequences are MNHEY and SVGAGI. The V end lost 2 bases, the J end lost 3 bases, and 13 bases lay between the germline ends. In nucleotides, the CDR3 is TGTGCCAGCAGTTACAGTCTGGACATATACACCGGGGAGCTGTTTTTT. As protein: CASSYSLDIYTGELFF.

The rearrangement uses TRBV18 and TRBJ2-2, with TRBD1 matching 7 bases. Per the germline V gene, CDR1 is KGHSH and CDR2 is LQKENI. Unmatched junction bases numbered 12, after V lost 3 bases and J lost 5 bases. CDR3 length: 17 amino acids. The CDR3 loop reads CASSPLHGTEITGELFF. CDR3 in DNA: TGTGCCAGCTCACCGCTACATGGGACAGAAATTACCGGGGAGCTGTTTTTT.

The table lists this clone with a count of one. The CDR3 DNA reads as TGTGCCAGCAGCTTAGAACACCCCGGAAACACCATATATTTT. It is translated as CASSLEHPGNTIYF. V gene TRBV7-8 combines with J gene TRBJ1-3, with no clear D. V was trimmed by 1 base and J by 4 bases, leaving 8 bases between them. The CDR3 sequence is 14 residues long. CDR1 is SGHVS and CDR2 is FQNEAQ in the germline V gene.

The chain employs TRBV10-2 and TRBJ1-2; D is possibly TRBD1 (6 bases). This CDR3 region has 17 residues. Germline V gene lookup returns CDR1 WSHSY and CDR2 SAAADI. V lost 2 bases to trimming and J lost 0 bases, with 16 bases between them. The CDR3 is CASSEHGTRKPNYGYTF. CDR3 coding DNA: TGCGCCAGCAGTGAGCACGGGACACGGAAACCTAACTATGGCTACACCTTC.

Written as DNA, the CDR3 is TGCGCCAGCAACGATTGGACAGGGGATGGCGAGCAGTACTTC. Its translation: CASNDWTGDGEQYF. This chain uses TRBV5-1 with TRBJ2-7, with 9 positions matching TRBD1. CDR1 SGHRS and CDR2 YFSETQ come from the germline V gene. The V and J ends lost 6 bases and 6 bases, in that order; junction bases with no gene match: 10. The CDR3 consists of 14 residues.

The chain carries TRBV30 and TRBJ2-4; 13 nucleotides align to TRBD2. Germline CDR1 GTSNPN, CDR2 SVGIG (reference sequence). This CDR3 has 16 amino acids. With 3 bases clipped from V and 7 bases from J, the junction kept 9 bases outside the gene matches. In nucleotides, the CDR3 is TGTGCCTGGAGAGGACTAGCGGGAGAGGGGCTCAACATTCAGTACTTC. This gives the protein CAWRGLAGEGLNIQYF.

The CDR3 loop is CATSTQSLGNQPQHF. CDR3 in DNA: TGTGCCACCAGCACACAAAGTTTGGGCAATCAGCCCCAGCATTTT. The gene calls are TRBV15 and TRBJ1-5; D ambiguous. Germline CDR1 is LNHNV and CDR2 is YYDKDF (reference sequence). This CDR3 region has 15 residues. V dropped 4 bases and J dropped 2 bases, with 12 bases sitting between them.

The V call is TRBV11-3, the J call TRBJ1-6; D is ambiguous. The CDR3 is 13 residues long. The germline V gene has CDR1 SGHNT and CDR2 YENEEA. The V end was cut by 4 bases, the J end by 6 bases, with 7 bases between. The CDR3 bases are TGTGCCAGCAGCTCTGAGGGTAATTCACCCCTCCACTTT. It encodes CASSSEGNSPLHF.

The chain has TRBV7-9 and TRBJ1-1; a weak D match, TRBD1 (5 bases). Germline assignment: CDR1 SEHNR and CDR2 FQNEAQ (reference sequence). CDR3 size: 13 residues. Trimming stripped 1 base from V and 4 bases from J, with 7 bases between. CDR3: CASSLVGATEAFF. DNA of the CDR3: TGTGCCAGCAGCTTAGTAGGGGCCACTGAAGCTTTCTTT.

The J gene is TRBJ2-3, the V gene TRBV5-1; 14 nucleotides line up with TRBD2. With V trimmed by 2 bases and J by 4 bases, 3 bases remained unmatched. CDR3 length equals 16 residues. CDR1 SGHRS and CDR2 YFSETQ come from the germline V gene. Written as DNA, the CDR3 is TGCGCCAGCAGCTTCCGACTAGCGGGAGGGTCAGATACGCAGTATTTT. Translated, it gives CASSFRLAGGSDTQYF.

The chain joins TRBV19 to TRBJ2-5; 7 nucleotides align to TRBD1. V gave up 5 bases and J gave up 2 bases; unmatched junction bases: 8. Germline V gene lookup returns CDR1 LNHDA and CDR2 SQIVND (reference sequence). The length of the CDR3 is 15 residues. This CDR3 is CASSSGTVSQETQYF. CDR3 in DNA: TGTGCCAGTAGTTCTGGGACAGTCTCTCAAGAGACCCAGTACTTC.

The rearrangement uses TRBV10-3 and TRBJ1-1; no clear D. Per germline, CDR1 ENHRY and CDR2 SYGVKD. V was shortened by 6 bases and J by 3 bases, with 11 bases between the two germline ends. The CDR3 loop spans 13 amino acids. The chain's CDR3 is CAISSREDTEAFF. In DNA form, the CDR3 reads TGTGCCATCAGCTCCCGGGAGGACACTGAAGCTTTCTTT.

The chain combines TRBV27 with TRBJ2-4, with a possible D match to TRBD2 (6 bases). This CDR3 is 17 amino acids long. V was trimmed by 5 bases and J by 2 bases, leaving 19 bases between them. Germline-derived CDR1 and CDR2 are MNHEY and SMNVEV (reference sequence). For the CDR3, the DNA is TGTGCCAGCAGTAGGATCGACAGCGGGTTTTCCAAAAACATTCAGTACTTC. Its protein product is CASSRIDSGFSKNIQYF.

This clone was detected once. This chain connects TRBV6-5 to TRBJ1-1; weak D call: TRBD1 (6 bases). Trimming removed 8 bases from V and 0 bases from J, with 13 bases in between. This CDR3 is 14 amino acids long. Germline V gene lookup returns CDR1 MNHEY and CDR2 SVGAGI. CDR3 sequence (DNA): TGTGCCAGCGCTCTCAGGGGATTGAACACTGAAGCTTTCTTT. It encodes CASALRGLNTEAFF.

The gene calls are TRBV6-6 and TRBJ2-7; D might be TRBD1 (7 bases). Germline V gene sequence: CDR1 MNHNY, CDR2 SVGAGI (reference sequence). V lost 2 bases to trimming and J lost 10 bases, with 18 bases between them. The length of the CDR3 is 14 residues. CDR3 amino acids: CASSYAGAGGTQYF. The CDR3, as DNA: TGTGCCAGCAGTTACGCCGGCGCAGGGGGGACTCAGTACTTC.

The CDR3 loop is CASSPTSGRARNEQFF. As DNA, the CDR3 is TGTGCCAGCAGCCCGACTAGCGGGAGGGCCCGCAATGAGCAGTTCTTC. The chain is built from TRBV4-2 and TRBJ2-1; TRBD2 matches at 14 bases. The length of the CDR3 is 16 residues. Germline V gives CDR1 LGHNA, CDR2 YNFKEQ. V shed 4 bases, J shed 6 bases, and the junction held 5 bases outside the gene matches.

This clone has a single count. V and J are TRBV4-3 and TRBJ1-2; perhaps TRBD1 as D (5 bases). The V end was cut by 0 bases, the J end by 2 bases, with 19 bases between. Germline V gene sequence: CDR1 LGHNA, CDR2 YSLEER. This CDR3 is 18 amino acids long. The CDR3 here is CASSQDLHRSGANYGYTF. The CDR3, as DNA: TGCGCCAGCAGCCAAGATCTTCACAGGTCAGGCGCGAACTATGGCTACACCTTC.

The rearrangement uses TRBV5-1 and TRBJ2-5; 8 positions match TRBD1. Germline CDR1 reads SGHRS; CDR2 reads YFSETQ. Trimming took 3 bases from V and 5 from J; bases not matched to a gene: 15. The length of the CDR3 is 17 residues. This chain's CDR3 is CASSYRTIDRGDETQYF. The CDR3 nucleotides are TGCGCCAGCAGCTATCGGACGATAGACAGGGGAGACGAGACCCAGTACTTC.

The genes are TRBV7-9 and TRBJ2-1; 10 positions match TRBD1. Germline V gene data show CDR1 as SEHNR and CDR2 as FQNEAQ (reference sequence). V was pared by 3 bases and J by 8 bases, with 4 bases of the junction left unmatched. The CDR3 totals 14 residues. CDR3 protein: CASSLGQGFDEQFF. Written as DNA, the CDR3 is TGTGCCAGCAGCTTGGGACAGGGGTTCGATGAGCAGTTCTTC. The whole variable domain, remainder taken from reference TRBV7-9 and TRBJ2-1, is DTGVSQNPRHKITKRGQNVTFRCDPISEHNRLYWYRQTLGQGPEFLTYFQNEAQLEKSRLLSDRFSAERPKGSFSTLEIQRTEQGDSAMYLCASSLGQGFDEQFFGPGTRLTVL.

The chain's CDR3 is CASSQGEPGTGYGYTF. The CDR3 DNA reads TGCGCCAGCAGCCAAGGAGAGCCGGGGACAGGGTATGGCTACACCTTC. The chain has TRBV4-3 and TRBJ1-2; TRBD1 agrees at 9 bases. Germline V gene lookup returns CDR1 LGHNA and CDR2 YSLEER. The V segment lost 1 base and the J segment 5 bases; nucleotides outside the gene matches: 8. The CDR3 length is 16 residues.

The V and J genes are TRBV6-5 and TRBJ2-7, with 7 bases matching TRBD1. CDR3 length: 16 residues. Germline CDR1 reads MNHEY; CDR2 reads SVGAGI. V dropped 2 bases and J dropped 6; count of bases not matched to a gene: 13. Written as DNA, the CDR3 is TGTGCCAGCAGTTACACGACAGGGCTACGGACGTCCGAGCAGTACTTC. The encoded protein is CASSYTTGLRTSEQYF.